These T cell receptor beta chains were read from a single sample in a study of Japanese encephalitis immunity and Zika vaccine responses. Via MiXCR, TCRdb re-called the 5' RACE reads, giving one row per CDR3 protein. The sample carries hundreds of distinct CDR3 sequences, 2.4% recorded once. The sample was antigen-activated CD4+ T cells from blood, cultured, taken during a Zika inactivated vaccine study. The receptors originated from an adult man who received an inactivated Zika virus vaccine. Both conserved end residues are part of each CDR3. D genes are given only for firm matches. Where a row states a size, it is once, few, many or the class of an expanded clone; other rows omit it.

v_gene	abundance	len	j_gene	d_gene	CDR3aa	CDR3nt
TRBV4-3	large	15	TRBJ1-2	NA	CASSPPEDQGYGYTF	TGCGCCAGCAGCCCACCCGAAGATCAGGGTTATGGCTACACCTTC
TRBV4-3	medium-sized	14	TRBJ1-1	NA	CASSQGEWGGEAFF	TGCGCCAGCAGCCAAGGAGAGTGGGGTGGGGAAGCTTTCTTT
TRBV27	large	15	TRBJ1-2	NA	CASSPRGDPNYGYTF	TGTGCCAGCAGTCCCCGGGGGGACCCCAACTATGGCTACACCTTC
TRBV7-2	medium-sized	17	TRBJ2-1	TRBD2	CASSLRGTSGFYNEQFF	TGTGCCAGCAGCTTAAGGGGGACTAGCGGGTTCTACAATGAGCAGTTCTTC
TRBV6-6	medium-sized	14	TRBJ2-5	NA	CASSYTVGQETQYF	TGTGCCAGCAGTTACACTGTAGGGCAAGAGACCCAGTACTTC
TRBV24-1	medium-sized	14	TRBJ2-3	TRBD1	CATGTGGRTDTQYF	TGTGCCACCGGGACAGGGGGCCGGACAGATACGCAGTATTTT
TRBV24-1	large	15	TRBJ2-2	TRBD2	CATSGRGGRTGELFF	TGTGCCACCAGTGGTCGGGGGGGCAGGACCGGGGAGCTGTTTTTT
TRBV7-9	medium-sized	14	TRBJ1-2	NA	CASSSHPRNYGYTF	TGTGCCAGCAGCTCCCATCCTAGAAACTATGGCTACACCTTC
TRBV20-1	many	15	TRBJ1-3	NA	CSATLPGFSGNTIYF	TGCAGTGCTACTCTTCCGGGCTTCTCTGGAAACACCATATATTTT
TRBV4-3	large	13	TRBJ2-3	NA	CASSRPPEDTQYF	TGCGCCAGCAGCCGTCCCCCGGAAGATACGCAGTATTTT
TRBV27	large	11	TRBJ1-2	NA	CASRSLWRYTF	TGTGCCAGCAGGAGTCTATGGAGGTACACCTTC
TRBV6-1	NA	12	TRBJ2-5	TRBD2	CASSAWGDGGSF	TGTGCCAGCAGTGCTTGGGGGGACGGGGGGAGCTTC
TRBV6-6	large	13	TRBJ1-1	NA	CASSREVITEAFF	TGTGCCAGCAGTAGAGAGGTCATTACTGAAGCTTTCTTT
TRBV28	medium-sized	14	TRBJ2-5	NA	CARGDETGGETQYF	TGTGCCAGGGGCGACGAGACCGGTGGAGAGACCCAGTACTTC
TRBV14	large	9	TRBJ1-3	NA	CASGNTIYF	TGTGCCAGCGGAAACACCATATATTTT
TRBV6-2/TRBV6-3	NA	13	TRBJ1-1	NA	CASTYGVNTEAFF	TGTGCCAGCACTTACGGAGTGAACACTGAAGCTTTCTTT
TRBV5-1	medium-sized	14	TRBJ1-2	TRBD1	CASSLGRGTYGYTF	TGCGCCAGCAGCTTGGGCAGGGGGACCTATGGCTACACCTTC
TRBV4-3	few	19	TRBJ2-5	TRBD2	CASSLTSGTSGGAGETQYF	TGCGCCAGCAGCCTCACGTCCGGGACTAGCGGGGGGGCCGGGGAGACCCAGTACTTC